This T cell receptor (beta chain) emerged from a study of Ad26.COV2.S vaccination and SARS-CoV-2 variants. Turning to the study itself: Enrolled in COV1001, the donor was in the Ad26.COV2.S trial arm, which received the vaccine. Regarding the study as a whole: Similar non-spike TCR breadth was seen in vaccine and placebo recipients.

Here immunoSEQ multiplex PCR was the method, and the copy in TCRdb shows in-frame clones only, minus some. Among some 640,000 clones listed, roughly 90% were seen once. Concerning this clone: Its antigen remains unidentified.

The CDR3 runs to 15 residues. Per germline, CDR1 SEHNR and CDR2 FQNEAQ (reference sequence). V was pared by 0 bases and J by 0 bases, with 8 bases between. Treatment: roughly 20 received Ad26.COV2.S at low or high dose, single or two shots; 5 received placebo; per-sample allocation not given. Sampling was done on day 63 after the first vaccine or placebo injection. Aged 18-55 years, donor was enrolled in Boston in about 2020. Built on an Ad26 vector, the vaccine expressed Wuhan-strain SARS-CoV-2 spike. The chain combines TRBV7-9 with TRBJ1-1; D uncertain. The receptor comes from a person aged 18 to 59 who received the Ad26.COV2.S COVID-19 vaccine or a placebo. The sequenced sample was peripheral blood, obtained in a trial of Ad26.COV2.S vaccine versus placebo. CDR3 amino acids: CASSLAKGMNTEAFF. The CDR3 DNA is TGTGCCAGCAGCTTAGCGAAAGGGATGAACACTGAAGCTTTCTTT.